What follows are 26 T cell receptor beta chains derived from one specimen sequenced in a study of blood T cells in healthy people across ages. The second PCR ran roughly 7 to 12 cycles with a sample-barcoded 5' primer and J-beta primers. TCRdb used MiXCR to reprocess the 5' RACE reads, holding one entry per CDR3 protein. Of some 760,000 distinct CDR3 sequences in the sample, around 25% were seen once. This same sample was also taken into another study, of T cells of mothers and their children.

The sample was blood. The receptors shown here come from a boy younger than 18 in good health.

V is TRBV9 and J is TRBJ2-5; 7 positions agree with TRBD2. The J call may be mistaken, given a closer DNA end match to TRBJ2-7. The CDR3 spans 14 residues. CDR1 is SGDLS, CDR2 YYNGEE, per germline. The CDR3 DNA follows: TGTGCCAGCAGCGCGAGACTAGCCTCCTACGAGCAGTACTTC. Its translation: CASSARLASYEQYF.

This clonotype was picked up a small number of times. This chain links TRBV24-1 with TRBJ1-2; D is possibly TRBD1 (6 bases). V lost 10 bases to trimming and J lost 3 bases, with 11 bases between them. Germline CDR1 KGHDR, CDR2 SFDVKD. This CDR3 comprises 12 residues. Written as DNA, the CDR3 is TGTGCCACTACAGGGTCCGACTATGGCTACACCTTC. It codes for CATTGSDYGYTF.

V is TRBV7-3 and J is TRBJ2-1; unclear D gene. There are 11 residues in the CDR3. The V end lost 8 bases, the J end lost 6 bases, and 8 bases lay between the germline ends. Germline V CDR1 and CDR2: SGHTA, FQGTGA. The CDR3 region is CASGSGNEQFF. CDR3 DNA: TGTGCCAGCGGGTCGGGCAATGAGCAGTTCTTC. The variable domain in full, with the rest retrieved from reference TRBV7-3 and TRBJ2-1, is GAGVSQTPSNKVTEKGKYVELRCDPISGHTALYWYRQSLGQGPEFLIYFQGTGAADDSGLPNDRFFAVRPEGSVSTLKIQRTERGDSAVYLCASGSGNEQFFGPGTRLTVL.

The V call is TRBV12-3 or TRBV12-4, the J call TRBJ2-1; a weak D match, TRBD1 (7 bases). This CDR3 is 15 amino acids long. The germline V and J ends were trimmed by 3 bases and 5 bases, with 14 bases remaining between them. CDR3 in DNA: TGTGCCAGCAGTTTCCAGGGGGACTTGAACAATGAGCAGTTCTTC. Its protein is CASSFQGDLNNEQFF.

In its sample, this clonotype was seen a few times. V gene TRBV13 combines with J gene TRBJ2-5; D is perhaps TRBD2 (6 bases). V lost 1 base and J 2 bases, leaving 14 bases between the germline ends. Germline V lookup: CDR1 PRHDT, CDR2 FYEKMQ (reference sequence). The length of the CDR3 is 16 residues. CDR3 sequence reads: CASSLVLADGQETQYF. CDR3 in DNA: TGTGCCAGCAGCTTAGTGTTAGCGGACGGACAAGAGACCCAGTACTTC.

The chain combines TRBV7-9 with TRBJ2-1, with 7 positions matching TRBD2. The germline V gene has CDR1 SEHNR and CDR2 FQNEAQ (reference sequence). The CDR3 spans 16 residues. With V trimmed by 4 bases and J by 5 bases, 11 bases remained unmatched. In nucleotides, the CDR3 is TGTGCCAGCAGCTCAGCGCTAAGCGGGAAAAACAATGAGCAGTTCTTC. This sequence encodes CASSSALSGKNNEQFF.

Only a few counts were recorded for this clonotype. This chain joins TRBV5-1 and TRBJ1-1, with D perhaps matching TRBD1 (5 bases). Germline-derived CDR1 and CDR2 are SGHRS and YFSETQ. The CDR3 runs to 14 residues. The V gene lost 6 bases and the J gene lost 4 bases, with 16 bases spanning the gap. The DNA of the CDR3 is TGCGCCAGCACCCCGGACATTTGGAGCACTGAAGCTTTCTTT. This gives the protein CASTPDIWSTEAFF.

The chain is built from TRBV10-3 and TRBJ2-2; D gene uncertain. CDR1 ENHRY and CDR2 SYGVKD come from the germline V gene. CDR3 length equals 12 residues. V gave up 5 bases and J gave up 4 bases, with 5 bases separating them. Written as DNA, the CDR3 is TGTGCCATCAGTACCGGCACCGGGGAGCTGTTTTTT. Its translation: CAISTGTGELFF.

This sequence joins TRBV12-3 or TRBV12-4 and TRBJ1-5; D gene uncertain. The CDR3 is 14 residues long. Trimming took 6 bases from V and 7 from J, leaving 16 bases between them. CDR3 loop: CASSSDPLGQPQHF. Written as DNA, the CDR3 is TGTGCCAGCAGCTCGGACCCACTGGGACAGCCCCAGCATTTT.

In this sample, this clonotype turned up a few times. The V gene is TRBV25-1, the J gene TRBJ1-3; D may be TRBD1 (5 bases). The V and J ends lost 7 bases and 7 bases respectively, with 20 bases between them. This CDR3 contains 15 residues. The germline V gene encodes CDR1 MGHDK and CDR2 SYGVNS. The CDR3 here is CASTSLDTLGNTIYF. CDR3 nucleotide sequence: TGTGCCAGCACCTCTCTGGACACCCTGGGGAACACCATATATTTT.

The chain couples TRBV28 to TRBJ2-7, with 10 bases aligning to TRBD1. This CDR3 is 14 amino acids long. Germline assignment: CDR1 MDHEN and CDR2 SYDVKM. V dropped 6 bases and J dropped 5; count of bases not matched to a gene: 7. The CDR3 loop reads CASSRDRGRDEQYF. In DNA, the CDR3 is TGTGCCAGCAGCCGGGACAGGGGAAGGGACGAGCAGTACTTC. Supplemented by reference TRBV28 and TRBJ2-7, the full variable domain reads DVKVTQSSRYLVKRTGEKVFLECVQDMDHENMFWYRQDPGLGLRLIYFSYDVKMKEKGDIPEGYSVSREKKERFSLILESASTNQTSMYLCASSRDRGRDEQYFGPGTRLTVT.

J is TRBJ1-4 and V is TRBV10-2; no clear D. This CDR3 spans 14 amino acids. Germline values: CDR1 WSHSY, CDR2 SAAADI. Trimming removed 4 bases at V and 4 bases at J, with 10 bases between. The CDR3 nucleotides read TGCGCCAGCAGTGTGTGGGGTTATAATGAAAAACTGTTTTTT. It codes for CASSVWGYNEKLFF.

This clonotype has only a few counts. The chain is built from TRBV3-1 and TRBJ2-1; unclear D gene. Trimming took off 6 bases at V and 2 bases at J, with 20 bases between the two ends. CDR1 is LGHDT, CDR2 YNNKEL, per germline (reference sequence). This CDR3 spans 17 amino acids. This chain's CDR3 is CASSTRPGGSPYNEQFF. CDR3 nucleotides: TGTGCCAGCAGTACTCGACCTGGTGGAAGCCCCTACAATGAGCAGTTCTTC.

Ten or more counts support this clonotype. This rearrangement joins TRBV3-1 to TRBJ2-5; D gene unclear. Germline V CDR1 and CDR2: LGHDT, YNNKEL (reference sequence). The CDR3 runs to 12 residues. V was cut by 1 base and J by 5 bases, with 5 bases left in between. The CDR3 reads CASSQAGETQYF. Here the CDR3 DNA reads TGTGCCAGCAGCCAAGCCGGGGAGACCCAGTACTTC.

This sequence joins TRBV10-3 and TRBJ2-3; D remains ambiguous. Trimming removed 5 bases at V and 1 base at J, with 13 bases between. The germline CDR1 and CDR2 sequences are ENHRY and SYGVKD. This CDR3 is built from 15 residues. CDR3 protein: CAISLLGAGTDTQYF. The CDR3 nucleotides read TGTGCCATCAGTCTACTCGGCGCGGGCACAGATACGCAGTATTTT.

This clonotype has more than one count but fewer than ten. The V gene is TRBV29-1, the J gene TRBJ1-2, with TRBD1 as a possible D gene (6 bases). Germline CDR1 is SQVTM and CDR2 is ANQGSEA. CDR3 length equals 14 residues. The V and J ends lost 1 base and 5 bases respectively, with 14 bases between them. DNA of the CDR3: TGCAGCGTTGAAGGAACAGGGATGGGGTATGGCTACACCTTC. This translates into CSVEGTGMGYGYTF.

J is TRBJ1-6 and V is TRBV5-1; 12 nucleotides agree with TRBD1. The length of the CDR3 is 17 residues. In germline, CDR1 is SGHRS, CDR2 YFSETQ. V was pared by 4 bases and J by 1 base, with 3 bases of the junction left unmatched. The CDR3, as DNA: TGCGCCAGCAGCCCGGGACAGGGGGCATCCTATAATTCACCCCTCCACTTT. This encodes CASSPGQGASYNSPLHF.

This chain connects TRBV9 to TRBJ2-6; the match to TRBD1 covers 9 bases. With V trimmed by 2 bases and J by 1 base, 10 bases remained unmatched. The V gene's germline CDR1 is SGDLS and CDR2 YYNGEE. The length of the CDR3 is 19 residues. In DNA, the CDR3 is TGTGCCAGCAGCGTCTCCTGGGACAGGGTCAGGTCTGGGGCCAACGTCCTGACTTTC. Amino acids: CASSVSWDRVRSGANVLTF.

This clonotype came up many times. The rearrangement links TRBV12-3 or TRBV12-4 to TRBJ1-2, with 7 nucleotides matching TRBD1. The CDR3 is 12 residues long. Unmatched junction bases numbered 4, after V lost 4 bases and J lost 8 bases. CDR3 protein: CASSSTGYGYTF. CDR3 bases: TGTGCCAGCAGTTCGACAGGGTACGGCTACACCTTC.

The J gene is TRBJ2-7, the V gene TRBV12-3 or TRBV12-4; 11 bases line up with TRBD1. The ends lost 4 bases at V and 4 bases at J; junction bases unmatched: 6. The CDR3 contains 15 residues. CDR3 sequence (DNA): TGTGCCAGCAGTTCGGGACAGGGGGAAAATTACGAGCAGTACTTC. This translates into CASSSGQGENYEQYF.

This clonotype has just a few counts. The chain links TRBV28 to TRBJ2-7; D ambiguous. The CDR3 contains 12 residues. Germline CDR1 and CDR2: MDHEN and SYDVKM. V lost 6 bases to trimming and J lost 6 bases, with 12 bases between them. CDR3 sequence (DNA): TGTGCCAGCAGCCGGCGAGTAGGCGAGCAGTACTTC. Translation: CASSRRVGEQYF.

This clonotype turned up a few times. The V and J genes are TRBV7-2 and TRBJ1-5; 8 bases agree with TRBD1. The germline CDR1 and CDR2 sequences are SGHTA and FQGNSA. The CDR3 runs to 17 residues. V lost 1 base and J lost 3; bases outside the gene matches: 8. CDR3 in DNA: TGTGCCAGCAGCTTAGATCCCGCAGGGGGCAACAATCAGCCCCAGCATTTT. Translating it yields CASSLDPAGGNNQPQHF.

This sequence joins TRBV13 and TRBJ2-7; 11 bases fit TRBD1. The ends lost 5 bases at V and 2 bases at J; junction bases unmatched: 8. This CDR3 is 16 amino acids long. The germline V gene encodes CDR1 PRHDT and CDR2 FYEKMQ (reference sequence). In nucleotides, the CDR3 is TGTGCCAGCAGCCCCAATCCGGGACAGGGGGCCTACGAGCAGTACTTC. Protein: CASSPNPGQGAYEQYF.

The rearrangement joins TRBV20-1 to TRBJ2-7, with no clear D. The CDR3 covers 12 residues. Germline lookup yields CDR1 DFQATT and CDR2 SNEGSKA (reference sequence). V was clipped by 3 bases and J by 5 bases, with 11 bases between them. Here the CDR3 DNA reads TGCAGTGCTAGTGTTAGAGAGGACGAGCAGTACTTC. Amino acid sequence: CSASVREDEQYF.

This clonotype was recorded a few times. J is TRBJ2-7 and V is TRBV3-1; a weak D match, TRBD2 (7 bases). The CDR3 consists of 16 residues. Germline V CDR1 and CDR2: LGHDT, YNNKEL (reference sequence). V lost 0 bases and J 5 bases, leaving 17 bases between the germline ends. The chain's CDR3 is CASSQERGGPGDEQYF. CDR3 in DNA: TGTGCCAGCAGCCAAGAAAGGGGGGGGCCGGGGGACGAGCAGTACTTC.

The chain is built from TRBV5-6 and TRBJ2-7; 11 nucleotides line up with TRBD2. The CDR3 is 15 residues long. Germline lookup yields CDR1 SGHDT and CDR2 YYEEEE. J gave up 4 bases and V 3 bases, and 6 bases lay outside the gene matches. The CDR3 loop reads CASSSPGLAVYEQYF. The CDR3 DNA reads as TGTGCCAGCAGCTCGCCGGGACTAGCGGTATACGAGCAGTACTTC.